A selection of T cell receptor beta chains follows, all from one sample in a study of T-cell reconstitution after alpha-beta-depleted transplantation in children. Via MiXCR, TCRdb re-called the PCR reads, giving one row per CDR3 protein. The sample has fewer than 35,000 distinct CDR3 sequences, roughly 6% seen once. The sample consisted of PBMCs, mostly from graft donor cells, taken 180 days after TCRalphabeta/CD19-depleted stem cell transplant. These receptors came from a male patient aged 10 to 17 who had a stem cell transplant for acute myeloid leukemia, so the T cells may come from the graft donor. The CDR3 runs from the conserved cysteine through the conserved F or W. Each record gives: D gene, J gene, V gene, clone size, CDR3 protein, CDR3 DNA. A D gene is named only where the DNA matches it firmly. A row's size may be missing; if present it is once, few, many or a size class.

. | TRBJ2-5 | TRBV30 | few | CAWSVGGRETQYF | TGTGCCTGGAGTGTAGGGGGTCGGGAGACCCAGTACTTC
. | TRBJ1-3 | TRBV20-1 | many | CSARAGGLGGNTIYF | TGCAGTGCTAGAGCGGGAGGGTTAGGTGGAAACACCATATATTTT
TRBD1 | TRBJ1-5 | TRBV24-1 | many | CATSEGQYSNQPQHF | TGTGCCACCAGTGAGGGACAGTATAGCAATCAGCCCCAGCATTTT
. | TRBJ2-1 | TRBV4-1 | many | CASSLGQQTQNEQFF | TGCGCCAGCAGCTTAGGACAGCAGACCCAGAATGAGCAGTTCTTC
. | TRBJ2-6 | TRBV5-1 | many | CATSGFQGSGANVLTF | TGCGCCACCTCAGGTTTCCAAGGCTCTGGGGCCAACGTCCTGACTTTC
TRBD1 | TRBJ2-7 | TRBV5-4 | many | CASSRTGSEQYF | TGTGCCAGCAGCCGGACAGGGAGCGAGCAGTACTTC
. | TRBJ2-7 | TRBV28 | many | CATLGVASNGPAWEQYF | TGTGCCACCCTAGGGGTGGCTTCGAACGGCCCAGCTTGGGAGCAGTACTTC
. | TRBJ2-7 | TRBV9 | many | CASSVGNSYEQYF | TGTGCCAGCAGCGTAGGTAACTCCTACGAGCAGTACTTC
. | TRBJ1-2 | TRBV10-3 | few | CAISPSKGGPSYGYTF | TGTGCCATCAGTCCCTCAAAGGGGGGCCCTAGCTATGGCTACACCTTC
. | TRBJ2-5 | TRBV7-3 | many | CASSTGPQETQYF | TGTGCCAGCAGCACGGGGCCCCAAGAGACCCAGTACTTC
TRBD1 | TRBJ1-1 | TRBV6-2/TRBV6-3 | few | CASSYTRQGWTEAFF | TGTGCCAGCAGTTACACCAGACAGGGTTGGACTGAAGCTTTCTTT
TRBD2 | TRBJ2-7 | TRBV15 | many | CATSRGGLAGGSEQYF | TGTGCCACCAGCAGAGGGGGACTAGCGGGAGGATCCGAGCAGTACTTC
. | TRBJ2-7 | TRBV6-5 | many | CASSRGGLGGDEQYF | TGTGCCAGCAGCCGCGGCGGACTAGGGGGAGACGAGCAGTACTTC
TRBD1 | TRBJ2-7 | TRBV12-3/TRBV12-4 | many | CASSRNAGGRSSYEQYF | TGTGCCAGCAGCCGTAATGCAGGGGGCAGGAGCTCCTACGAGCAGTACTTC
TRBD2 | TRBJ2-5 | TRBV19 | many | CASDGGRQETQYF | TGTGCCAGCGACGGGGGGAGACAAGAGACCCAGTACTTC
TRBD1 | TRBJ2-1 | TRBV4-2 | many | CASSHRDRSHNEQFF | TGTGCCAGCAGCCACCGGGACAGGAGCCACAATGAGCAGTTCTTC
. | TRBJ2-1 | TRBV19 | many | CASSMGDGGRNEQFF | TGTGCCAGTAGTATGGGGGATGGGGGGCGGAATGAGCAGTTCTTC
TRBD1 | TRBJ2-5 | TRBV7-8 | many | CASSRQTGLQETQYF | TGTGCCAGCAGCAGACAGACAGGGCTGCAAGAGACCCAGTACTTC
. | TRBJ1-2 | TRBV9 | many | CASSPAGGTYGYTF | TGTGCCAGCAGCCCAGCGGGAGGGACCTATGGCTACACCTTC
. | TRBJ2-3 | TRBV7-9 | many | CASSFGGSVTDTQYF | TGTGCCAGCAGCTTCGGTGGGAGCGTCACAGATACGCAGTATTTT
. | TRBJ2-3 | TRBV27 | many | CASSSTRVLYTDTQYF | TGTGCCAGCAGTTCCACGCGGGTTTTATACACAGATACGCAGTATTTT
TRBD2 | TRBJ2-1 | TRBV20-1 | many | CSAPLAGGPRGEQFF | TGCAGTGCTCCCTTAGCGGGAGGGCCCAGGGGGGAGCAGTTCTTC
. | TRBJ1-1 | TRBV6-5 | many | CASSYLQGSTEAFF | TGTGCCAGCAGTTACCTCCAAGGAAGCACTGAAGCTTTCTTT
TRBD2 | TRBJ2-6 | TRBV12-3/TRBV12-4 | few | CALSLRSSGRTGANVLTF | TGTGCCCTCAGTTTGAGGTCTAGCGGGAGAACTGGGGCCAACGTCCTGACTTTC
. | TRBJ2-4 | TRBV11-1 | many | CASSLRLAKNIQYF | TGTGCCAGCAGCCTAAGACTAGCCAAAAACATTCAGTACTTC
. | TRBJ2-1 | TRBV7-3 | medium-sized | CASSSHSGSSYNEQFF | TGTGCCAGCAGCTCCCATAGCGGAAGCTCCTACAATGAGCAGTTCTTC
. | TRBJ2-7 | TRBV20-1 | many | CSARDLGARVKYEQYF | TGCAGTGCTAGAGATCTAGGGGCTAGGGTGAAGTACGAGCAGTACTTC
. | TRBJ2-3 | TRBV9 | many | CASSVDNTDTQYF | TGTGCCAGCAGCGTAGATAACACAGATACGCAGTATTTT
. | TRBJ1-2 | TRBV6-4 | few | CASTPTVPNYGYTF | TGTGCCAGCACCCCGACAGTTCCTAACTATGGCTACACCTTC
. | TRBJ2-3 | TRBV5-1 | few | CASSLDDRTPDTQYF | TGCGCCAGCAGCTTGGATGATCGCACGCCAGATACGCAGTATTTT
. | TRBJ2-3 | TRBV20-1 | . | CCARGKAAGHADTQYF | TGCTGTGCTAGAGGGAAGGCGGCGGGCCATGCAGATACGCAGTATTTT